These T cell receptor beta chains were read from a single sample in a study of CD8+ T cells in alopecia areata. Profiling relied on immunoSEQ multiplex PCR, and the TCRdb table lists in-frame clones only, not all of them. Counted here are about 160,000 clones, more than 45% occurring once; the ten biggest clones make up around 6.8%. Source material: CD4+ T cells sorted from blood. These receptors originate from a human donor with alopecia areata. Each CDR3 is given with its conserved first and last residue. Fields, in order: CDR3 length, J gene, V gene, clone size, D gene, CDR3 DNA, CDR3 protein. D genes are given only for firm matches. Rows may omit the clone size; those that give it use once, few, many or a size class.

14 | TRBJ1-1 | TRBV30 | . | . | TGTGCCTGGAGTCATAAACAGGGACCCACTGAAGCTTTCTTT | CAWSHKQGPTEAFF
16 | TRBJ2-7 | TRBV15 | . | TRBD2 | TGTGCCACCAGCAGAGCGGGGACTAGCGGGACCTACGAGCAGTACTTC | CATSRAGTSGTYEQYF
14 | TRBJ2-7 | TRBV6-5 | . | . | TGTGCCAGCACGCGACCGGGACCCGGTTACGAGCAGTACTTC | CASTRPGPGYEQYF
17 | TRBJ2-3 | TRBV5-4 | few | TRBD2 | TGTGCCAGCAGCCCGGGACTAGCGGGCGCCAATAGAGATACGCAGTATTTT | CASSPGLAGANRDTQYF
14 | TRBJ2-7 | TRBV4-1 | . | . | TGCGCCAGCAGCCAAGAGACGGAATACTACGAGCAGTACTTC | CASSQETEYYEQYF
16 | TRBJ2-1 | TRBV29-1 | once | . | TGCAGCGTTGGAGCAGGTTGGAGAACCCCCTACAATGAGCAGTTCTTC | CSVGAGWRTPYNEQFF
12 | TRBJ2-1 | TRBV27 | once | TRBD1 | TGTGCCAGTGGGACAGGGAGAAATGAGCAGTTCTTC | CASGTGRNEQFF
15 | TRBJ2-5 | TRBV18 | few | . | TGTGCCAGCTCACTTCTCGGGAGAGGTGCGGAGACCCAGTACTTC | CASSLLGRGAETQYF
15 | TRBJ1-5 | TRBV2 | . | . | TGTGCCAGCAGCTACGGAGGGAATAGCAATCAGCCCCAGCATTTT | CASSYGGNSNQPQHF
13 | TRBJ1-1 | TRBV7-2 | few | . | TGTGCCAGCAGCCAATTCCGGGACGGAGAAGCTTTCTTT | CASSQFRDGEAFF
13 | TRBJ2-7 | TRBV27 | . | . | TGTGCCAGCAGTCCACAGACAGGAAGCGAGCAGTACTTC | CASSPQTGSEQYF
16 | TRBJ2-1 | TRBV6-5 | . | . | TGTGCCAGCAGTTACCGGGGGCAGGGACATGGGGATGAGCAGTTCTTC | CASSYRGQGHGDEQFF
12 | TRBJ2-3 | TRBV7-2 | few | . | TGTGCCAGCAGGGAAGTGGGGAATACGCAGTATTTT | CASREVGNTQYF
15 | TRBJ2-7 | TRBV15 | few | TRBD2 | TGTGCCACCAGCGCCGGTGGACTAGCGGTCTACGAGCAGTACTTC | CATSAGGLAVYEQYF
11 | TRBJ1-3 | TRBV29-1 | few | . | TGCAGCGTTGAGTCTGCCAACACCATATATTTT | CSVESANTIYF
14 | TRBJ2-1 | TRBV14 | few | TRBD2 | TGTGCCAGCAGAGTAGCGGGAGCTTACAATGAGCAGTTCTTC | CASRVAGAYNEQFF
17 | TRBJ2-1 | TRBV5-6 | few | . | TGTGCCAGCAGCTTCAAAGGGTCCGTACGCCAATACAATGAGCAGTTCTTC | CASSFKGSVRQYNEQFF
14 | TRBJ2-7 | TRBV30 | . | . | TGTGCCTGGAGTGTATCAAGGGGTTCCTACGAGCAGTACTTC | CAWSVSRGSYEQYF
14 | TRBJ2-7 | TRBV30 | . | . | TGTGCCTGGAGTGTACCTAGTCCGCTGGGCGAGCAGTACTTC | CAWSVPSPLGEQYF
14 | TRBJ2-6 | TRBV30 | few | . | TGTGCCTGGGTCCAAGCTCCTGGGGCCAACGTCCTGACTTTC | CAWVQAPGANVLTF
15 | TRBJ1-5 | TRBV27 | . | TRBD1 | TGTGCCAGCAGTTTGACAGGGTGGGACAATCAGCCCCAGCATTTT | CASSLTGWDNQPQHF
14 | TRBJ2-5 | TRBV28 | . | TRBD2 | TGTGCCAGCAGTGGGACTAGCGGGATTGAGACCCAGTACTTC | CASSGTSGIETQYF
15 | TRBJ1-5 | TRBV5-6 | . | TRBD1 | TGTGCCAGCAGCTTGGCCGGGACAGGGAATCAGCCCCAGCATTTT | CASSLAGTGNQPQHF
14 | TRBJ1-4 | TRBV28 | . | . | TGTGCCAGCAGCCAACAGGGAACTAATGAAAAACTGTTTTTT | CASSQQGTNEKLFF
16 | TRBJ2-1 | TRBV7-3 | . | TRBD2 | TGTGCCAGCAGCTTAAGCACAGGACTAGGCGGCAATGAGCAGTTCTTC | CASSLSTGLGGNEQFF
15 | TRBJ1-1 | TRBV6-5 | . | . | TGTGCCAGCAGTTACGATATACTGATGAACACTGAAGCTTTCTTT | CASSYDILMNTEAFF
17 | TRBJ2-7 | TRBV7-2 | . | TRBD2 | TGTGCCAGCAGCCGCCGCAGACTAGCGGGAACATCCTACGAGCAGTACTTC | CASSRRRLAGTSYEQYF
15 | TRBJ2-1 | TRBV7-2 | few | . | TGTGCCAGCAGCTTACACCTGACTGCGAACAATGAGCAGTTCTTC | CASSLHLTANNEQFF
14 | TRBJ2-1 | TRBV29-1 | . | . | TGCAGCGTTGAACCTCTTTCCAGCTACAATGAGCAGTTCTTC | CSVEPLSSYNEQFF
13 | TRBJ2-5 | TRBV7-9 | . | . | TGTGCCAGCAGACCTACCTTATACGAGACCCAGTACTTC | CASRPTLYETQYF
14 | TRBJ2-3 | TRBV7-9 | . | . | TGTGCCAGCGGAGGACCGCTTAGCACAGATACGCAGTATTTT | CASGGPLSTDTQYF
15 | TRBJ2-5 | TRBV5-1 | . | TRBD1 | TGCGCCAGCAGCTTGGGGACAGGGGATTGGGAGACCCAGTACTTC | CASSLGTGDWETQYF
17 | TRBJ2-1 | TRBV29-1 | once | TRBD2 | TGCAGCGTTGAAGGGCTAGCGGATTTACTCTCCTACAATGAGCAGTTCTTC | CSVEGLADLLSYNEQFF
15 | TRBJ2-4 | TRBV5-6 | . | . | TGTGCCAGCAGCTTGGTCGCGACAGACCAAAACATTCAGTACTTC | CASSLVATDQNIQYF
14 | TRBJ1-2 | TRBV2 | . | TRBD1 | TGTGCCAGCAGTCCCTTGGGACAGGGCTATGGCTACACCTTC | CASSPLGQGYGYTF
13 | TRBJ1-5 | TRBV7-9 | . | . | TGTGCCAGCAGCTCTGGCCGGAATCAGCCCCAGCATTTT | CASSSGRNQPQHF
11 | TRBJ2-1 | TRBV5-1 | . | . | TGCGCCAGCAGCATAGAGGATGAGCAGTTCTTC | CASSIEDEQFF
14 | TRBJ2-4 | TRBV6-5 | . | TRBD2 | TGTGCCAGCAGTAAGAGCGGGGTCGGTAACATTCAGTACTTC | CASSKSGVGNIQYF
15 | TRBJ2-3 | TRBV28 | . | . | TGTGCCAGCAGACCGGCGTACTGGGGCACAGATACGCAGTATTTT | CASRPAYWGTDTQYF
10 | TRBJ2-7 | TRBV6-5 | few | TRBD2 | TGTGCCACCAAGCGGGGGGAGCAGTACTTC | CATKRGEQYF
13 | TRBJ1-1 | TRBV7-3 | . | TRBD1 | TGTGCCAGCAGCTGGGGGACAGGCTATGAAGCTTTCTTT | CASSWGTGYEAFF
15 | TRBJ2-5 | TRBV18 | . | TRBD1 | TGTGCCAGCTCACGGACCGGGACAGAGGGAGAGACCCAGTACTTC | CASSRTGTEGETQYF
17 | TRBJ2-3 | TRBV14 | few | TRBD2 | TGTGCCAGCAGCCAAACGGGAGGGCTCTTATTGGCAGATACGCAGTATTTT | CASSQTGGLLLADTQYF
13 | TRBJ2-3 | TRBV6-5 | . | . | TGTGCCAGCAGTTATTGGGCCGAAGATACGCAGTATTTT | CASSYWAEDTQYF
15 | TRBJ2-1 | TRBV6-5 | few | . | TGTGCCAGCAGTACCGAGACAGGTCCCGTGGGCATTCGGTTCTTC | CASSTETGPVGIRFF
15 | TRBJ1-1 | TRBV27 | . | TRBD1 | TGTGCCAGCAGTTTCACTTACAGGGGCGGCACTGAAGCTTTCTTT | CASSFTYRGGTEAFF
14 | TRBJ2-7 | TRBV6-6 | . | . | TGTGCCAGCAGGGAGGGGGGGGCCTCCTACGAGCAGTACTTC | CASREGGASYEQYF